The rows below give T cell receptor beta chains drawn from one sample of a study of Ad26.COV2.S vaccination and SARS-CoV-2 variants. Clones were sequenced by immunoSEQ multiplex PCR, and TCRdb holds only the in-frame ones, with some missing. The table lists about 680,000 clones, 89% of them singletons. The source material was peripheral blood, sampled in a trial of Ad26.COV2.S vaccine versus placebo. These receptors all stem from a person between 18 and 65 years old who received the Ad26.COV2.S COVID-19 vaccine or a placebo. Each CDR3 is given with its conserved first and last residue. A D gene is named only where the DNA matches it firmly. The size field is filled for only some rows; it gives once, few, many or a size class.

j_gene	abundance	v_gene	d_gene	CDR3nt	CDR3aa
TRBJ2-2	NA	TRBV10-3	TRBD1	TGTGCCATCAAGGATGGACAGGGCCCGATTACCGGGGAGCTGTTTTTT	CAIKDGQGPITGELFF
TRBJ1-2	once	TRBV19	NA	TGTGCCAGTAGTAGACGGTTAAACTATGGCTACACCTTC	CASSRRLNYGYTF
TRBJ2-3	NA	TRBV20-1	NA	TGCAGTGCTCGACCGGCAGATACGCAGTATTTT	CSARPADTQYF
TRBJ2-3	NA	TRBV10-3	NA	TGTGCCATCAGGGGGGGGCCAGATACGCAGTATTTT	CAIRGGPDTQYF
TRBJ2-1	NA	TRBV11-2	TRBD2	TGTGCCAGCAGCGCGGGACTAGCGGGAGGGAATGAGCAGTTCTTC	CASSAGLAGGNEQFF
TRBJ1-2	NA	TRBV6-5	NA	TGTGCCAGCAGTTACTCGGTCGGCAACAACTATGGCTACACCTTC	CASSYSVGNNYGYTF
TRBJ2-3	NA	TRBV13	TRBD1	TGTGCCAGCAGCTTCCGGGACAGGGCGAAAGATACGCAGTATTTT	CASSFRDRAKDTQYF
TRBJ2-3	NA	TRBV27	TRBD2	TGTGCCAGCAGTTCTACTAGCGGGATCAGGGGCACAGATACGCAGTATTTT	CASSSTSGIRGTDTQYF
TRBJ1-2	few	TRBV11-2	TRBD1	TGTGCCAGCAGCTCAGGGGGTGCAGGGCAGTATGGCTACACCTTC	CASSSGGAGQYGYTF
TRBJ2-5	NA	TRBV5-6	NA	TGTGCCAGCAGCCTTGTAGGGGAAGAGACCCAGTACTTC	CASSLVGEETQYF
TRBJ1-1	NA	TRBV6-5	NA	TGTGCCAGCAGAGTACAGGGGAACACTGAAGCTTTCTTT	CASRVQGNTEAFF
TRBJ2-7	NA	TRBV15	NA	TGTGCCACCAGCAGAGAGAAGGGGCTTTACGAGCAGTACTTC	CATSREKGLYEQYF
TRBJ2-3	NA	TRBV20-1	TRBD2	TGCAGTGCTAGTGGCGGGAGCGGGACAGATACGCAGTATTTT	CSASGGSGTDTQYF
TRBJ1-6	few	TRBV20-1	NA	TGCAGTGCTAGGACGGGGGCCCTCCACTTT	CSARTGALHF
TRBJ2-1	NA	TRBV27	TRBD1	TGTGCCAGCAGTTTATTGCAGGGGGCAGGGTTCTTC	CASSLLQGAGFF
TRBJ1-1	NA	TRBV2	NA	TGTGCCAGCAGTGCCCTGGCGGGGGGAGTTGGGACTGAAGCTTTCTTT	CASSALAGGVGTEAFF
TRBJ2-1	NA	TRBV15	NA	TGTGCCACCAAGGTGGCCTCCTACAATGAGCAGTTCTTC	CATKVASYNEQFF
TRBJ1-1	NA	TRBV7-8	TRBD1	TGTGCCAGCAGCTTAGCTTCGGACAGGGGGCTGAGCACTGAAGCTTTCTTT	CASSLASDRGLSTEAFF
TRBJ2-7	NA	TRBV18	TRBD2	TGTGCCAGCTCACCGCGGGAGGGCCTATTCCCGCTTACTTACGAGCAGTACTTC	CASSPREGLFPLTYEQYF
TRBJ1-5	NA	TRBV6-5	TRBD1	TGTGCCAGCAGTTCCCAGGGGGCCGGCAATCAGCCCCAGCATTTT	CASSSQGAGNQPQHF
TRBJ2-5	NA	TRBV13	NA	TGTGCCAGCAGCTTAGGGGTAGAGACCCAGTACTTC	CASSLGVETQYF
TRBJ1-2	NA	TRBV6-1	NA	TGTGCCAGCAGTGAAGCCGGCAGGGGATTGTGGGGCTATGGCTACACCTTC	CASSEAGRGLWGYGYTF
TRBJ2-7	NA	TRBV12-3/TRBV12-4	TRBD1	TGTGCCAGCAGTTATACAGGGGCCTACGAGCAGTACTTC	CASSYTGAYEQYF
TRBJ2-3	NA	TRBV9	NA	TGTGCCAGCACCCCGTTCAGCACAGATACGCAGTATTTT	CASTPFSTDTQYF
TRBJ2-5	NA	TRBV7-9	TRBD2	TGTGCCAGCAGCCCCAACACGGGACTAGCAGCGGAGACCCAGTACTTC	CASSPNTGLAAETQYF
TRBJ1-5	NA	TRBV27	TRBD1	TGTGCCAGCAGTTTACTACAGGGGAGCAATCAGCCCCAGCATTTT	CASSLLQGSNQPQHF
TRBJ2-2	NA	TRBV18	TRBD1	TGTGCCAGCTCCCGTGGACAGGACAACACCGGGGAGCTGTTTTTT	CASSRGQDNTGELFF
TRBJ2-3	NA	TRBV21-1	NA	TGTGCCAGCAGCAAAGGAACCCCCATAGCAGATACGCAGTATTTT	CASSKGTPIADTQYF
TRBJ2-3	once	TRBV3-1/TRBV3-2	NA	TGTGCCAGCAGCCAAGCGGGGCCCACAGATACGCAGTATTTT	CASSQAGPTDTQYF
TRBJ1-2	few	TRBV19	TRBD1	TGTGCCAGTAGCATTGGACAGGCCTCTAACTATGGCTACACCTTC	CASSIGQASNYGYTF
TRBJ1-1	NA	TRBV3-1/TRBV3-2	NA	TGTGCCAGCAGTTTCAGCCGAAACACTGAAGCTTTCTTT	CASSFSRNTEAFF
TRBJ2-5	NA	TRBV11-2	TRBD2	TGTGCCAGCAGCTTACGACTAGCGGGAGTTGGAGAGACCCAGTACTTC	CASSLRLAGVGETQYF
TRBJ2-7	NA	TRBV30	NA	TGTGCCTGGAGCCCAGGGGCTAGCGGAGTCTACGAGCAGTACTTC	CAWSPGASGVYEQYF
TRBJ1-5	NA	TRBV20-1	NA	TGCAGTGCTAGAGATGAGGGGCCCCAGCATTTT	CSARDEGPQHF
TRBJ2-2	NA	TRBV29-1	NA	TGCAGCATAACCGGGACACGGAACACCGGGGAGCTGTTTTTT	CSITGTRNTGELFF
TRBJ2-7	NA	TRBV5-1	NA	TGCGCCAGCAGCTTGGAATCAGTCGGCTCCTACGAGCAGTACTTC	CASSLESVGSYEQYF
TRBJ2-3	NA	TRBV29-1	NA	TGCAGCGTAACTAGGGCTAGCACAGATACGCAGTATTTT	CSVTRASTDTQYF
TRBJ2-3	NA	TRBV24-1	TRBD2	TGTGCCACCAGTGATCAGACTAGCGGTAGCACAGATACGCAGTATTTT	CATSDQTSGSTDTQYF
TRBJ2-2	NA	TRBV5-1	NA	TGCGCCAGCACCCCGAGGGGCCTGAACACCGGGGAGCTGTTTTTT	CASTPRGLNTGELFF
TRBJ1-6	NA	TRBV7-2	NA	TGTGCCAGCAGCACAGCGGGACGGCCGTGGTCACCCCTCCACTTT	CASSTAGRPWSPLHF
TRBJ2-1	NA	TRBV7-2	TRBD2	TGTGCCAGCAGTCCTACTAGCGGGGGTTACAATGAGCAGTTCTTC	CASSPTSGGYNEQFF
TRBJ2-1	NA	TRBV27	NA	TGTGCCAGCAGTTTATTTCCCAGTCAGCAGTTCTTC	CASSLFPSQQFF
TRBJ1-4	NA	TRBV25-1	NA	TGTGCCAGCAGTGACCCCCGAACGGAAAAACTGTTTTTT	CASSDPRTEKLFF
TRBJ1-3	NA	TRBV6-2/TRBV6-3	NA	TGTGCCAGCAGTTCGAAATCGGGACACCACTCTGGAAACACCATATATTTT	CASSSKSGHHSGNTIYF
TRBJ1-2	NA	TRBV12-5	TRBD1	TGTGCTAGTGGTTTGGTACTGGAGGGGGCTGGAGGCTACACCTTC	CASGLVLEGAGGYTF
TRBJ2-5	NA	TRBV18	NA	TGTGCCAGCTCACCAGACCTCCAAGAGACCCAGTACTTC	CASSPDLQETQYF
TRBJ2-7	NA	TRBV15	TRBD2	TGTGCCACCAGCAGAGAAGGGGTAGCGGGAACGGGTGAGCAGTACTTC	CATSREGVAGTGEQYF
TRBJ2-1	NA	TRBV4-3	TRBD1	TGCGCCAGCAGTCTTGGATCGGGACAGGGGGCTATTAGCAATGAGCAGTTCTTC	CASSLGSGQGAISNEQFF
TRBJ1-2	NA	TRBV7-2	NA	TGTGCCAGCAGCTTAGGTCGGGTACTGTATGGCTACACCTTC	CASSLGRVLYGYTF
TRBJ2-7	few	TRBV4-1	NA	TGCGCCAGCAGCCAAGATAGGGGGGGGCGAAGGGCCTACGAGCAGTACTTC	CASSQDRGGRRAYEQYF